The 15 T cell receptor beta chains listed next were all sequenced from one sample in a study of blood T cell repertoires in COVID-19. Using immunoSEQ multiplex PCR, the repertoire was profiled, and TCRdb retains in-frame clones only, with some absent. This sample yields about 260,000 clones, of which about nine tenths are seen a single time; 2.2% belongs to the top ten. The sample was peripheral blood. These TCRs come from a woman aged 45 to 65 who had recovered from COVID-19.

The chain couples TRBV7-9 to TRBJ2-4, with TRBD2 as a possible D gene (5 bases). The CDR3 has 16 residues. V shed 5 bases and J shed 0 bases, with 14 bases lying between them. CDR1 and CDR2 (germline): SEHNR, FQNEAQ (reference sequence). The CDR3 nucleotides are TGTGCCAGCAGCCCCCAGACTGGACTAGCCAAAAACATTCAGTACTTC. It encodes CASSPQTGLAKNIQYF.

This clone appeared a few times. In DNA, the CDR3 is TGTGCCAGCACGAGACAGGTCCAAGAGACCCAGTACTTC. It yields the protein CASTRQVQETQYF. This chain links TRBV6-5 with TRBJ2-5, with D tentatively TRBD1 (6 bases). V lost 7 bases to trimming and J lost 1 base, with 10 bases between them. Germline V gene data show CDR1 as MNHEY and CDR2 as SVGAGI. The CDR3 contains 13 residues.

V usage is TRBV25-1 and J usage is TRBJ1-2; D remains unclear. There are 11 residues in the CDR3. Germline V gives CDR1 MGHDK, CDR2 SYGVNS. The ends were cut back, 11 bases at V and 7 bases at J, with 14 bases in the middle. The CDR3 is CAGRREVGYTF. The CDR3 region has the DNA TGTGCCGGCCGCCGGGAGGTTGGCTACACCTTC.

The chain links TRBV29-1 to TRBJ1-5; 7 nucleotides agree with TRBD1. Looked up from germline, CDR1 is SQVTM and CDR2 is ANQGSEA. The junction had 6 bases not matched to a gene; V was cut back by 6 bases and J by 7 bases. The CDR3 has 12 amino acids. CDR3 protein: CSVAQGDQPQHF. The CDR3 DNA reads TGCAGCGTAGCGCAGGGGGACCAGCCCCAGCATTTT.

The chain carries TRBV19 and TRBJ1-6; D unclear. Looked up from germline, CDR1 is LNHDA and CDR2 is SQIVND (reference sequence). V gave up 5 bases and J gave up 9 bases, with 14 bases separating them. The CDR3 runs to 14 residues. The CDR3 region is CASSPPGSSSPLHF. Here the CDR3 DNA reads TGTGCCAGTAGTCCCCCAGGCAGCTCTTCACCCCTCCACTTT.

A single count supports this clone. The chain combines TRBV11-3 with TRBJ2-3; TRBD1 is a possible D gene (6 bases). Per germline, CDR1 SGHNT and CDR2 YENEEA. The CDR3 is 15 residues long. V lost 1 base and J lost 0, with 8 bases in between. The CDR3 reads CASSLGGQSTDTQYF. DNA of the CDR3: TGTGCCAGCAGCTTAGGTGGACAGAGCACAGATACGCAGTATTTT.

The J gene is TRBJ1-1, the V gene TRBV27; no definite D call. V lost 5 bases, J lost 5 bases, and 12 bases lay in between. CDR1 and CDR2 from the germline V gene are MNHEY and SMNVEV (reference sequence). CDR3 length equals 13 residues. The CDR3 protein is CASSAGRETEAFF. The DNA of the CDR3 is TGTGCCAGCAGTGCGGGCAGAGAGACTGAAGCTTTCTTT.

This chain links TRBV10-3 with TRBJ2-2; TRBD2 aligns across 7 bases. The CDR3 totals 16 residues. Germline V CDR1 and CDR2: ENHRY, SYGVKD. V trimming: 4 bases; J trimming: 5 bases; junction bases outside the gene matches: 10. In nucleotides, the CDR3 is TGTGCCATCAGTGTAACCCCGGGGAGGGGAACCGGGGAGCTGTTTTTT. This gives the protein CAISVTPGRGTGELFF.

The gene calls are TRBV4-3 and TRBJ1-1; a weak D match, TRBD1 (6 bases). Per the germline V gene, CDR1 is LGHNA and CDR2 is YSLEER. Trimming shortened V by 0 bases and J by 5 bases, and 16 bases separated the two germline ends. This CDR3 region has 16 residues. The CDR3 DNA is TGCGCCAGCAGCCAAGATCTGGGCAGGGGTGGTACTGAAGCTTTCTTT. This encodes CASSQDLGRGGTEAFF.

The chain couples TRBV5-5 to TRBJ1-2; the D is unclear. Looked up from germline, CDR1 is SGHKS and CDR2 is YYEKEE (reference sequence). V lost 4 bases to trimming and J lost 3 bases, with 7 bases between them. This CDR3 has 12 amino acids. The CDR3 DNA sequence: TGTGCCAGCAGCGGGAGCTACTATGGCTACACCTTC. This translates into CASSGSYYGYTF.

The chain joins TRBV5-5 to TRBJ2-5, with 8 bases lining up with TRBD2. The CDR3 runs to 15 residues. J lost 5 bases, V lost 2 bases, and 8 bases had no gene match. Per germline, CDR1 SGHKS and CDR2 YYEKEE (reference sequence). This CDR3 is CASSFNSGSGETQYF. The CDR3 DNA follows: TGTGCCAGCAGCTTTAACAGCGGGAGTGGGGAGACCCAGTACTTC.

V and J are TRBV16 and TRBJ2-7, with 8 positions matching TRBD1. J was trimmed by 5 bases and V by 1 base; bases with no gene match: 13. The CDR3 is 17 amino acids. Germline assignment: CDR1 KGHSY and CDR2 FQNENV. CDR3 nucleotides: TGTGCCAGCAGCCAATTGATGGATCGGACAGGGAGAAACGAGCAGTACTTC. Translated, it gives CASSQLMDRTGRNEQYF.

V usage is TRBV5-1 and J usage is TRBJ2-7; D gene ambiguous. Trimming left V 1 base short and J 7 bases short, with 12 bases between. The CDR3 is made up of 13 amino acids. CDR1 is SGHRS and CDR2 is YFSETQ in the germline V gene. The CDR3 loop is CASSLFESREQYF. The CDR3 coding sequence is TGCGCCAGCAGCTTGTTTGAGTCCCGGGAGCAGTACTTC.

CDR3 DNA: TGTGCCAGAAGCCACAGAAGACAGCATGGCTACACCTTC. Translating gives CARSHRRQHGYTF. This chain joins TRBV7-5 and TRBJ1-2; the D call TRBD1 from the table was never checked on the DNA. TRBV7-5 is a documented pseudogene. This CDR3 region has 13 residues.

The V call is TRBV30, the J call TRBJ2-7; D perhaps matches TRBD1 (5 bases). CDR3 size: 13 residues. V was cut by 4 bases and J by 2 bases, with 12 bases left in between. Per the germline V gene, CDR1 is GTSNPN and CDR2 is SVGIG (reference sequence). CDR3 nucleotide sequence: TGTGCCTGGAACAGGCAGGGTGCCTACGAGCAGTACTTC. Translation: CAWNRQGAYEQYF. Looking up the rest from reference TRBV30 and TRBJ2-7 gives the full variable domain: SQTIHQWPATLVQPVGSPLSLECTVEGTSNPNLYWYRQAAGRGLQLLFYSVGIGQISSEVPQNLSASRPQDRQFILSSKKLLLSDSGFYLCAWNRQGAYEQYFGPGTRLTVT.